The T cell receptor beta chain under discussion was sequenced for a study of cytomegalovirus exposure and HLA in healthy donors. Study in general: The Caucasian-associated ancestry cluster contained about 80% of the approximately 420 genotyped donors.

The PCR used 60 Vbeta and 13 Jbeta primers. Clones were sequenced by immunoSEQ multiplex PCR, and TCRdb holds only the in-frame ones, with some missing. Found here are roughly 130,000 clones, around four fifths of them singletons; the top ten hold roughly 2%. The length of the CDR3 is 21 residues. Germline V lookup: CDR1 SSHAT, CDR2 FNYEAQ (reference sequence). Points on this clone: Its antigen remains unknown. One end of the junction does not line up with germline, which may come from a read error.

Findings and caveats of the study: Earlier analysis yielded a pattern in which most TCR beta V segments were productive about 90% or about 30% of the time. A later analysis found TCR association rates differed by HLA locus, highest for DRB1 and lowest for HLA-C.

This chain uses TRBV7-7 with TRBJ1-1, with D maybe TRBD1 (6 bases). The clonotype originates from a woman in her 40s in good health and CMV-seropositive. The specimen sequenced was PBMCs. The CDR3 is CASSLAQNRSGGEIWGTEAFF. In nucleotides, the CDR3 is TGTGCTAGCAGCTTAGCGCAAAACAGGTCGGGGGGCGAGATTTGGGGCACTGAAGCTTTCTTT.